This T cell receptor (beta chain) appears in the sequencing data of a study of T cell responses to AZD1222 COVID-19 vaccine. Looked up from germline, CDR1 is DFQATT and CDR2 is SNEGSKA (reference sequence). Trimming took off 3 bases at V and 2 bases at J, with 14 bases between the two ends. The CDR3 runs to 14 residues. Some clones are missing from TCRdb's copy, which holds only in-frame ones; the method was immunoSEQ multiplex PCR. Here the sample spans roughly 160,000 clones, about nine tenths being singletons. The origin of this receptor is an adult in good health. Sequences were derived from peripheral blood, sampled on day 0 of AZD1222 vaccination. This rearrangement joins TRBV20-1 to TRBJ2-7; possible D gene TRBD1, 5 bases. In DNA, the CDR3 is TGCAGTGCTAGTGTCCAGGGTCGGACCTACGAGCAGTACTTC. Its translation: CSASVQGRTYEQYF.